These T cell receptor beta chains were read from a single sample in a study of human T cells and chemical hapten exposure. TCRdb reprocessed the RACE reads via MiXCR and lists one record per CDR3 protein. The sample consists of 300,000 to 400,000 distinct CDR3 sequences, roughly 4.6% of them appearing once. The sample was whole blood, taken in connection with sensitization to the hapten diphenylcyclopropenone (DPC). The source is a woman aged 50 to 65 with alopecia areata. Some clones in this sample may be carry-over from other donors' samples. CDR3s include the opening cysteine and the closing phenylalanine or tryptophan. D genes are given only for firm matches. For some rows the clone size is stated as once, few or many, or as a class when expanded; others skip it.

TRBD2	many	TRBV9	14	TRBJ2-5	TGTGCCAGCAGCGGCGGGGGGGCCCGAGAGACCCAGTACTTC	CASSGGGARETQYF
.	.	TRBV20-1	13	TRBJ2-1	TGCAGTGCTAGGGGTGAAAGATGGAATGAGCAGTTCTTC	CSARGERWNEQFF
.	many	TRBV10-3	13	TRBJ1-2	TGTGCCATCAGTGACAAGGGGAACTATGGCTACACCTTC	CAISDKGNYGYTF
TRBD1	few	TRBV10-3	13	TRBJ1-1	TGTGCCATCAGTGAGGGGCACGACAGGGGGACTTTCTTT	CAISEGHDRGTFF
TRBD1	.	TRBV18	16	TRBJ2-7	TGTGCCAGCTCGCCGATATCGACTCGTCCAGGGGGCGAGCAGTACTTC	CASSPISTRPGGEQYF
TRBD1	few	TRBV6-5	15	TRBJ1-2	TGTGCCAGCAGCCCAGTGGGTGGGACAGGGGATGGCTACACCTTC	CASSPVGGTGDGYTF
.	many	TRBV6-2/TRBV6-3	12	TRBJ2-3	TGTGCCAGCAGTTTCCTAGCGGATACGCAGTATTTT	CASSFLADTQYF
.	.	TRBV6-5	13	TRBJ2-1	TGTGCCAGCAGCTGGGGGCAGCCCCGCGAGCAGTTCTTC	CASSWGQPREQFF
.	.	TRBV15	19	TRBJ2-2	TGTGCCACCAGCTCCGAGAGGGGAGGCAGAACGACGGGGACCGGGGAGCTGTTTTTT	CATSSERGGRTTGTGELFF
.	many	TRBV7-2	13	TRBJ2-1	TGTGCCAGCAGCTTGTTCCCCGGAATAGAGCAGTTCTTC	CASSLFPGIEQFF
TRBD1	.	TRBV29-1	16	TRBJ1-5	TGCAGCGTCCAGCTCCAGGGGGCATCGGGCAATCAGCCCCAGCATTTT	CSVQLQGASGNQPQHF
.	many	TRBV7-2	17	TRBJ2-3	TGTGCCAGCAGCTTAGGCGTACTGGGAGGCCTCACAGATACGCAGTATTTT	CASSLGVLGGLTDTQYF
TRBD2	.	TRBV9	13	TRBJ2-1	TGTGCCAGCTCCGGGACTAGTATCTATGAGCAGTTCTTC	CASSGTSIYEQFF
TRBD1	many	TRBV7-9	14	TRBJ2-3	TGTGCCAGCAGCTTTGGGACAGTGACAGATACGCAGTATTTT	CASSFGTVTDTQYF